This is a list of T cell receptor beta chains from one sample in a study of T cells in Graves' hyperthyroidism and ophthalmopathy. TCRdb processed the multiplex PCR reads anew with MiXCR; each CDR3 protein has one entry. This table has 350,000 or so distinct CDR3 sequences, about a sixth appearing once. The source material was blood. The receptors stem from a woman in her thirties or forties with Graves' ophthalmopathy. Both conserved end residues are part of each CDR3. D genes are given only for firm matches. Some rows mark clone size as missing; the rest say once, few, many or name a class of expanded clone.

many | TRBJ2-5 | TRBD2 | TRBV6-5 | TGTGCCAGCAGTTACTCGAGGACTAGCAGGTTAATCCAAGAGACCCAGTACTTC | CASSYSRTSRLIQETQYF
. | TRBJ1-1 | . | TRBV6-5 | TGTGCCAGCAGTTACTCGAGGAGCCGGGCTTTACTGACTGAAGCTTTCTTT | CASSYSRSRALLTEAFF
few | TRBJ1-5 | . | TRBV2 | TGTGCCAGCAGGAGGGAAAGCAATCAGCCCCAGCATTTT | CASRRESNQPQHF
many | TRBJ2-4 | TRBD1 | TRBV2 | TGTGCCAGCAGGGGACAGGGGAGGAACATTCAGTACTTC | CASRGQGRNIQYF
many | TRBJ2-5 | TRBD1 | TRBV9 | TGTGCCAGCAGCTTGGGGACAGGGGGGTACCAAGAGACCCAGTACTTC | CASSLGTGGYQETQYF
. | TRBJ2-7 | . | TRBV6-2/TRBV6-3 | TGTGCCAGCAGTACCGGGTTTCAGGGGACCTACGAGCAGTACTTC | CASSTGFQGTYEQYF
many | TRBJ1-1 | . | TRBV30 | TGTGCCTGGAGTGAGGGGCAGCAAAACACTGAAGCTTTCTTT | CAWSEGQQNTEAFF
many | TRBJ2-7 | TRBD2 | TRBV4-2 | TGTGCCAGCAGCCAAACCCTTAGCGGGAGTACCTACGAGCAGTACTTC | CASSQTLSGSTYEQYF
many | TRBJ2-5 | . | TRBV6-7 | TGTGCCAGCAGTTACTTACCTCGGGGACCTCAAGAGACCCAGTACTTC | CASSYLPRGPQETQYF
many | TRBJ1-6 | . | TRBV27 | TGTGCCAGCAGCCTCTTTCCAGGGTGGCCCCTCCACTTT | CASSLFPGWPLHF
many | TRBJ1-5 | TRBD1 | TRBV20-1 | TGCAGTGCTAGGAGACAGGGGCGCGCCGTGGGTCAGCCCCAGCATTTT | CSARRQGRAVGQPQHF
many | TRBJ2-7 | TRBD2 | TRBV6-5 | TGTGCCAGCAGTTACTTCGCGGGAGTCTCAAGAGAGCAGTACTTC | CASSYFAGVSREQYF
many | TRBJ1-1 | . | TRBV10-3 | TGTGCCATCAGTGAGTTCCGGGACACGTTGGGGACTGAAGCTTTCTTT | CAISEFRDTLGTEAFF
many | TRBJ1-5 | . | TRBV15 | TGTGCCACCAGCAGAGGAAGGACGGGGACCCAGCCCCAGCATTTT | CATSRGRTGTQPQHF
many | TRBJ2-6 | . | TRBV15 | TGTGCCACCAGCAGAGATCATGGGGCCAACGTCCTGACTTTC | CATSRDHGANVLTF
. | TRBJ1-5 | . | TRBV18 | TGTGCCAGCTCACCAGTTAATAGCAATCAGCCCCAGCATTTT | CASSPVNSNQPQHF
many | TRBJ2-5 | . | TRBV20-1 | TGCAGTGCTAGTCTCATGCAAGAGACCCAGTACTTC | CSASLMQETQYF
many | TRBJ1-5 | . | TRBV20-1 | TGCAGTGCTGGGGGCCGGGACGGTTATCGGCCCCAGCATTTT | CSAGGRDGYRPQHF
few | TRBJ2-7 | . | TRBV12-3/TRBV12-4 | TGTGCCAGCAGTTTAGCTCTGAACGAGCAGTACTTC | CASSLALNEQYF
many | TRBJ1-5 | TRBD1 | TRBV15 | TGTGCCACCAGCATATACCTTGGGACAGGGAGGAATCAGCCCCAGCATTTT | CATSIYLGTGRNQPQHF
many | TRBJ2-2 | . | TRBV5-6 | TGTGCCAGCAGCTTCCAGGGACTTCTCACGGGGGAGCTGTTTTTT | CASSFQGLLTGELFF
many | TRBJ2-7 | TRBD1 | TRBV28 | TGTGCCAGCAGTGACTTGGGACAGACCTACGAGCAGTACTTC | CASSDLGQTYEQYF
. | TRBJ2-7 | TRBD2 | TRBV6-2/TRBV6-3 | TGTGCCAGCAGAAGTGGGCGGTGGGGAGCGGGAGATTCGGACGAGCAGTACTTC | CASRSGRWGAGDSDEQYF